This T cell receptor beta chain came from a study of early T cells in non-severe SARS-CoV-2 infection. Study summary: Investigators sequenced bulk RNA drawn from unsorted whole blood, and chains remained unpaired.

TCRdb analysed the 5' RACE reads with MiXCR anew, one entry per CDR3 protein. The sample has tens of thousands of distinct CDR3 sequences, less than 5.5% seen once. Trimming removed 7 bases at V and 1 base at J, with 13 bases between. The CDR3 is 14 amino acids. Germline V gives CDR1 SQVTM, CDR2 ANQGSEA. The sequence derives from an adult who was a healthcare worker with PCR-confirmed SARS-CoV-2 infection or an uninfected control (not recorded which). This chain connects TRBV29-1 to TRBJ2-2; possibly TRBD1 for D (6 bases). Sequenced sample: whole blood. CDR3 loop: CSGRQEKNTGELFF. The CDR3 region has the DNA TGCAGCGGGCGACAGGAAAAGAACACCGGGGAGCTGTTTTTT.